The clone carrying this T cell receptor (beta chain) was seen repeatedly, ten times or more. Its antigen is unknown. The junction had 14 bases not matched to a gene; V was cut back by 4 bases and J by 8 bases. The CDR3 runs 17 residues. Germline V gene sequence: CDR1 KGHDR, CDR2 SFDVKD. Using unique molecular identifiers, the investigators prepared the TCRbeta library. TCRdb called the PCR reads again in MiXCR, with one record for every CDR3 protein. The sample holds approximately 7,000 distinct CDR3 sequences, roughly 5% seen once. The sample is drawn from a study of T-cell reconstitution after alpha-beta-depleted transplantation in children. Whole-study findings and limits: The origin of high day-60 TCRbeta diversity in some patients lay in surviving recipient T cells and thymic progenitors. Hyperexpanded clones declined; after one year, newly produced T cells mostly supplied diversity. Alpha-beta T cells present about two months after transplant were reported to originate from several hundred expanded graft clones.

The source of this sequence is a child less than two years old who had a stem cell transplant for acute myeloid leukemia, so the T cells may come from the graft donor. Sequenced material: PBMCs, mostly from graft donor cells, taken 180 days after TCRalphabeta/CD19-depleted stem cell transplant. The gene calls are TRBV24-1 and TRBJ2-1, with 9 positions matching TRBD1. The CDR3 here is CATSDTWGQGSGYEQFF. The CDR3 bases are TGTGCCACCAGTGACACGTGGGGACAGGGATCAGGCTATGAGCAGTTCTTC.